This entry describes one T cell receptor (beta chain). This sample was included in a study of blood T cell repertoires in COVID-19. Study-level information: Samples representing acute and convalescent COVID-19 were sourced from the United States, Italy and Spain. PBMCs, B-cell-depleted T cells, or T cells provided the cDNA or gDNA that made up the material.

Using immunoSEQ multiplex PCR, the repertoire was profiled, and TCRdb retains in-frame clones only, with some absent. The table lists 390,000 or so clones, nearly 90% of them singletons. Germline CDR1 reads SGDLS; CDR2 reads YYNGEE. The trim removed 3 bases at V and 3 bases at J, leaving 5 bases unmatched. CDR3 size: 15 residues. Sample: peripheral blood. This chain links TRBV9 with TRBJ1-5; 8 nucleotides align to TRBD1. This TCR was sampled from a man between 18 and 29 years old with active or convalescent COVID-19. The CDR3, as DNA: TGTGCCAGCAGCGCCCGGACAGGGCCCAATCAGCCCCAGCATTTT. Translating it yields CASSARTGPNQPQHF.